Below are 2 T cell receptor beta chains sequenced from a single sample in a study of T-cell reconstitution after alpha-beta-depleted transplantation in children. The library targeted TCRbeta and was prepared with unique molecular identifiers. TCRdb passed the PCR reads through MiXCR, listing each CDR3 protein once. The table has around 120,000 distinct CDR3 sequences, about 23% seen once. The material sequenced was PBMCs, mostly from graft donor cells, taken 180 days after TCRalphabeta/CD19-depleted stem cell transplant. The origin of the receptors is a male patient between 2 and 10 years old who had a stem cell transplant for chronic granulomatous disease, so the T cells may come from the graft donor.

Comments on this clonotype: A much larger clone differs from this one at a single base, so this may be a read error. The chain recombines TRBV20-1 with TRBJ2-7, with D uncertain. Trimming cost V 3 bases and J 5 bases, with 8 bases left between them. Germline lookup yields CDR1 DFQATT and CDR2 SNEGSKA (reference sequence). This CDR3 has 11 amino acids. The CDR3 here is CSASDTHEQYF. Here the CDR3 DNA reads TGCAGTGCTAGCGACACCCACGAGCAGTACTTC.

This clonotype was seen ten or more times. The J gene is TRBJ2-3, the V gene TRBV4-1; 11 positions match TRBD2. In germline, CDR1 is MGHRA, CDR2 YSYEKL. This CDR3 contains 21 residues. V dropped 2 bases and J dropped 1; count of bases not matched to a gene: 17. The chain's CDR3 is CASSQSPKISGGGPRTDTQYF. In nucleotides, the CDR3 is TGCGCCAGCAGCCAAAGCCCGAAGATTAGCGGGGGGGGCCCCCGCACAGATACGCAGTATTTT.